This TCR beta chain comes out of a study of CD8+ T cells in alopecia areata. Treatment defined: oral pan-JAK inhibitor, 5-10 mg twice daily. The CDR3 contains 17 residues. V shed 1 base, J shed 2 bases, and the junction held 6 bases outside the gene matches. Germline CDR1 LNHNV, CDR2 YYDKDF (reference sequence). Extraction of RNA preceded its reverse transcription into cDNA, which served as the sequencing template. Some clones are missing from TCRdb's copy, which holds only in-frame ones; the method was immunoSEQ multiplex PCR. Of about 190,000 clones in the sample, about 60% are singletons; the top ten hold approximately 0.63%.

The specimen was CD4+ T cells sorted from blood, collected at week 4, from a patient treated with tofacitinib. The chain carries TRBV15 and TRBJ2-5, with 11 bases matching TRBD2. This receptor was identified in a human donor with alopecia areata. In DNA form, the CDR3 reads TGTGCCACCAGCAGAGGTCAAGGGACTAGCGGACAAGAGACCCAGTACTTC. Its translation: CATSRGQGTSGQETQYF.